One and the same sample provided the 28 T cell receptor beta chains below, sequenced in a study of cytomegalovirus exposure and HLA in healthy donors (dated by TCRdb to the late 2010s). Libraries were made using the immunoSEQ multiplex PCR assay. For the multiplex PCR, a mixture combining 60 forward primers for TCR Vbeta segments and 13 reverse primers for TCR Jbeta segments was used. This is the immuneACCESS table as TCRdb keeps it, with only in-frame sequences that have V and J called. A part of the clones is gone; compared with another copy, unresolved V genes explain less than half, and the rest is unexplained. This sample comprises under 200,000 clones, roughly 80% of them detected only once. The ten largest account for 8.5% of the sample. The sample consisted of PBMCs. These receptors were obtained from a male donor in good health and CMV-seropositive.

The V and J genes are TRBV5-1 and TRBJ1-6; D might be TRBD1 (6 bases). The V gene lost 3 bases and the J gene lost 7 bases, with 17 bases spanning the gap. Germline assignment: CDR1 SGHRS and CDR2 YFSETQ. The CDR3 is 16 residues long. The CDR3 here is CASSSQGPAGNSPLHF. CDR3 DNA sequence: TGCGCCAGCAGCTCTCAGGGGCCGGCCGGGAATTCACCCCTCCACTTT.

The chain recombines TRBV6-1 with TRBJ2-1, with a weak D call TRBD1 (5 bases). Germline V gives CDR1 MNHNS, CDR2 SASEGT. The CDR3 contains 12 residues. Trimming cost V 6 bases and J 5 bases, with 8 bases left between them. This chain's CDR3 is CASSLTDNEQFF. DNA of the CDR3: TGTGCCAGCAGCCTGACAGACAATGAGCAGTTCTTC.

The chain uses TRBV7-2 and TRBJ1-2, with TRBD1 as a possible D gene (5 bases). Germline V gene lookup returns CDR1 SGHTA and CDR2 FQGNSA. Deletions cut 5 bases from V and 8 bases from J, with 18 bases between. CDR3 length: 14 amino acids. DNA of the CDR3: TGTGCCAGCAGCCTCCTAGGCAGGGATGGAGGCTACACCTTC. This sequence encodes CASSLLGRDGGYTF.

The chain is built from TRBV7-8 and TRBJ2-7; 15 bases agree with TRBD2. The germline V gene has CDR1 SGHVS and CDR2 FQNEAQ. This CDR3 comprises 15 residues. The V gene end was trimmed by 7 bases and the J gene end by 2 bases; junction bases not matched to a gene: 3. The CDR3 DNA reads as TGTGCCAGCATGGGGACTAGCGGGAGGACCTACGAGCAGTACTTC. It is translated as CASMGTSGRTYEQYF.

The chain joins TRBV9 to TRBJ1-1; TRBD1 agrees at 9 bases. The CDR3 covers 15 residues. From germline, CDR1 is SGDLS and CDR2 YYNGEE. Unmatched junction bases numbered 7, after V lost 2 bases and J lost 5 bases. CDR3 protein: CASSVGQGIGTEAFF. For the CDR3, the DNA is TGTGCCAGCAGCGTTGGACAGGGGATTGGGACTGAAGCTTTCTTT.

The rearrangement joins TRBV2 to TRBJ2-7, with a tentative D call TRBD1 (5 bases). CDR1 SNHLY and CDR2 FYNNEI come from the germline V gene. CDR3 length: 12 amino acids. Trimming cost V 3 bases and J 11 bases, with 14 bases left between them. DNA of the CDR3: TGTGCCAGCAGTGAGGGGCCACGCTGGGAGTACTTC. It encodes CASSEGPRWEYF.

The chain has TRBV9 and TRBJ2-5; 11 positions agree with TRBD2. The V gene end was trimmed by 0 bases and the J gene end by 2 bases; junction bases not matched to a gene: 6. Germline-derived CDR1 and CDR2 are SGDLS and YYNGEE. CDR3 size: 17 residues. CDR3 residues: CASSVGVAGGPQETQYF. CDR3 coding DNA: TGTGCCAGCAGCGTAGGCGTAGCGGGAGGGCCACAAGAGACCCAGTACTTC. The complete variable domain, with remaining parts taken from reference TRBV9 and TRBJ2-5, reads DSGVTQTPKHLITATGQRVTLRCSPRSGDLSVYWYQQSLDQGLQFLIQYYNGEERAKGNILERFSAQQFPDLHSELNLSSLELGDSALYFCASSVGVAGGPQETQYFGPGTRLLVL.

The chain joins TRBV5-1 to TRBJ1-3, with D tentatively TRBD1 (6 bases). CDR1 is SGHRS, CDR2 YFSETQ, per germline. Trimming removed 4 bases at V and 0 bases at J, with 14 bases between. The CDR3 is 16 residues long. Written as DNA, the CDR3 is TGCGCCAGCAGCCTCGAGGGGGAGAGCTCTGGAAACACCATATATTTT. Protein sequence: CASSLEGESSGNTIYF.

The rearrangement uses TRBV4-1 and TRBJ2-5; D gene uncertain. V lost 2 bases, J lost 5 bases, and 9 bases lay in between. The CDR3 is made up of 13 amino acids. Germline-derived CDR1 and CDR2 are MGHRA and YSYEKL. CDR3 residues: CASSQTFSETQYF. CDR3 bases: TGCGCCAGCAGCCAAACTTTTAGCGAGACCCAGTACTTC.

The chain combines TRBV10-2 with TRBJ1-5, with D tentatively TRBD1 (5 bases). The CDR3 consists of 13 residues. CDR1 and CDR2 from the germline V gene are WSHSY and SAAADI. The V end lost 9 bases, the J end lost 5 bases, and 14 bases lay between the germline ends. The CDR3 sequence is CARVQVKDQPQHF. Written as DNA, the CDR3 is TGCGCCAGGGTACAGGTGAAGGATCAGCCCCAGCATTTT.

This clone was seen only once. The V call is TRBV10-2, the J call TRBJ2-1; 13 bases are a match to TRBD2. The CDR3 is made up of 15 amino acids. Germline CDR1 reads WSHSY; CDR2 reads SAAADI. V shed 4 bases and J 4 bases; nucleotides not matched to a gene: 1. The CDR3 sequence is CASSALAGGYNEQFF. DNA of the CDR3: TGCGCCAGCAGTGCACTAGCGGGGGGGTACAATGAGCAGTTCTTC.

The chain joins TRBV30 to TRBJ1-5; no reliable D call. The CDR3 is 14 amino acids. Germline V gene data show CDR1 as GTSNPN and CDR2 as SVGIG (reference sequence). Trimming shortened V by 0 bases and J by 0 bases, and 6 bases separated the two germline ends. This CDR3 reads CAWSVIDSNQPQHF. The CDR3 bases are TGTGCCTGGAGTGTAATAGATAGCAATCAGCCCCAGCATTTT.

The rearrangement joins TRBV7-2 to TRBJ1-1; no clear D gene. Trimming pared 2 bases from V and 4 bases from J, leaving 14 bases between. The CDR3 has 15 amino acids. CDR1 and CDR2 (germline): SGHTA, FQGNSA. CDR3 sequence (DNA): TGTGCCAGCAGCTTACTGCAGCTTCGCGGCACTGAAGCTTTCTTT. Translated, it gives CASSLLQLRGTEAFF.

V gene TRBV4-1 combines with J gene TRBJ1-4; D gene ambiguous. This CDR3 is built from 14 residues. Trimming stripped 8 bases from V and 7 bases from J, with 17 bases between. Germline CDR1 MGHRA, CDR2 YSYEKL. The CDR3 sequence is CASRKDPPGEKLFF. The DNA of the CDR3 is TGCGCCAGCCGAAAAGACCCGCCAGGTGAAAAACTGTTTTTT.

The rearrangement joins TRBV6-5 to TRBJ1-1; TRBD1 aligns across 7 bases. The J segment lost 5 bases and the V segment lost 4 bases, leaving 10 bases of the junction unmatched. The CDR3 extends over 15 amino acids. The germline V gene has CDR1 MNHEY and CDR2 SVGAGI. CDR3 sequence (DNA): TGTGCCAGCAGTTTCTTCGCGCAGACAGGGACTGAAGCTTTCTTT. Protein sequence: CASSFFAQTGTEAFF.

The chain recombines TRBV30 with TRBJ2-3; the match to TRBD2 covers 8 bases. CDR3 size: 12 residues. Trimming took 3 bases from V and 4 from J; bases not matched to a gene: 0. Germline lookup yields CDR1 GTSNPN and CDR2 SVGIG (reference sequence). As DNA, the CDR3 is TGTGCCTGGAGCGGGAGGGCAGATACGCAGTATTTT. Its protein is CAWSGRADTQYF.

This clone was picked up a small number of times. This chain joins TRBV2 and TRBJ2-7; 7 bases align to TRBD1. The CDR3 runs to 14 residues. V shed 7 bases, J shed 3 bases, and the junction held 9 bases outside the gene matches. Germline V lookup: CDR1 SNHLY, CDR2 FYNNEI. The CDR3 coding sequence is TGTGCCAGCACAAGACAGGGTCTCGACTACGAGCAGTACTTC. This translates into CASTRQGLDYEQYF.

The V call is TRBV11-3, the J call TRBJ2-7; D possibly corresponds to TRBD2 (5 bases). The CDR3 runs to 13 residues. Germline lookup yields CDR1 SGHNT and CDR2 YENEEA. Trimming stripped 0 bases from V and 6 bases from J, with 9 bases between. The CDR3 DNA follows: TGTGCCAGCAGCTTAGAGCCGAGCGGCGAGCAGTACTTC. It encodes CASSLEPSGEQYF.

The chain is built from TRBV27 and TRBJ2-1; 7 bases agree with TRBD2. This CDR3 region has 16 residues. The trim removed 8 bases at V and 1 base at J, leaving 11 bases unmatched. Germline-derived CDR1 and CDR2 are MNHEY and SMNVEV (reference sequence). The CDR3 DNA is TGTGCCAGCCGTCGTACAGGACTAGGGTCCTACAATGAGCAGTTCTTC. Its translation is CASRRTGLGSYNEQFF.

The DNA of the CDR3 is TGCGCCAGCAGCCAAGACGGGGACATCCAAGAGACCCAGTACTTC. It encodes CASSQDGDIQETQYF. The rearrangement links TRBV4-3 to TRBJ2-5; D may be TRBD1 (6 bases). The V end lost 0 bases, the J end lost 1 base, and 9 bases lay between the germline ends. Germline lookup yields CDR1 LGHNA and CDR2 YSLEER. The CDR3 extends over 15 amino acids.

This clone was found a few times. This chain connects TRBV4-1 to TRBJ1-6; TRBD1 might be the D (6 bases). Germline V lookup: CDR1 MGHRA, CDR2 YSYEKL. There are 15 residues in the CDR3. Trimming shortened V by 0 bases and J by 8 bases, and 11 bases separated the two germline ends. The CDR3 loop is CASSQDTGTDSPLHF. The CDR3 nucleotides read TGCGCCAGCAGCCAAGATACAGGGACGGATTCACCCCTCCACTTT.

V gene TRBV2 combines with J gene TRBJ1-1; D possibly corresponds to TRBD1 (5 bases). V was cut by 3 bases and J by 1 base, with 9 bases left in between. The CDR3 is 14 residues long. Germline V CDR1 and CDR2: SNHLY, FYNNEI. The DNA for the CDR3 is TGTGCCAGCAGTGATGGGCAGGGGAACACTGAAGCTTTCTTT. Protein sequence: CASSDGQGNTEAFF. The full variable domain, with the rest looked up from reference TRBV2 and TRBJ1-1, is EPEVTQTPSHQVTQMGQEVILRCVPISNHLYFYWYRQILGQKVEFLVSFYNNEISEKSEIFDDQFSVERPDGSNFTLKIRSTKLEDSAMYFCASSDGQGNTEAFFGQGTRLTVV.

J is TRBJ1-1 and V is TRBV7-6; no clear D. Between the trimmed V and J ends, which lost 1 base and 4 bases, there was a span of 13 bases. The CDR3 totals 15 residues. The germline gives CDR1 SGHVS, CDR2 FNYEAQ. The CDR3 protein is CASSLEEGSGTEAFF. DNA of the CDR3: TGTGCCAGCAGCTTAGAAGAGGGTTCGGGCACTGAAGCTTTCTTT.

The gene calls are TRBV5-1 and TRBJ2-3; D is perhaps TRBD2 (7 bases). Germline CDR1 and CDR2: SGHRS and YFSETQ. V was clipped by 4 bases and J by 5 bases, with 14 bases between them. The length of the CDR3 is 14 residues. CDR3 nucleotide sequence: TGCGCCAGCAGCCTCGGACTAGGGGGAGATACGCAGTATTTT. It is translated as CASSLGLGGDTQYF.

The gene calls are TRBV5-1 and TRBJ1-2; tentative D call: TRBD1 (5 bases). V was shortened by 4 bases and J by 8 bases, with 15 bases between the two germline ends. Per germline, CDR1 SGHRS and CDR2 YFSETQ. This CDR3 is 13 amino acids long. The CDR3 protein is CASSIDSQGGYTF. The CDR3 DNA reads as TGCGCCAGCAGCATTGACAGTCAAGGAGGCTACACCTTC.

This clone was picked up a small number of times. The chain links TRBV11-2 to TRBJ2-2; 9 nucleotides agree with TRBD1. CDR3 length equals 15 residues. V shed 5 bases and J 5 bases; nucleotides not matched to a gene: 6. Germline loops: CDR1 SGHAT, CDR2 FQNNGV. CDR3 loop: CASSAIQGATGELFF. CDR3 sequence (DNA): TGTGCCAGCAGCGCGATACAGGGGGCGACCGGGGAGCTGTTTTTT.

This chain uses TRBV28 with TRBJ2-2, with D possibly TRBD1 on 5 matching bases. Germline V gene sequence: CDR1 MDHEN, CDR2 SYDVKM. This CDR3 has 13 residues. Trimming removed 8 bases at V and 1 base at J, with 8 bases between. CDR3 coding DNA: TGTGCCAGCGAGCAGGGGAACACCGGGGAGCTGTTTTTT. Amino acid sequence: CASEQGNTGELFF.

The V call is TRBV21-1, the J call TRBJ1-1; the table's TRBD1 call for D was not verified on the DNA. TRBV21-1 is a known pseudogene. The CDR3 extends over 13 amino acids. The DNA of the CDR3 is TGTGCCAACGAACAGGGACCGAACACTGAAGCTTTCTTT. It translates to CANEQGPNTEAFF.